The T cell receptor beta chain under discussion was sequenced for a study of OX40 agonist ivuxolimab in advanced cancers. Study details: Dosing consisted of intravenous ivuxolimab at 0.01 to 10 mg/kg every 2 weeks. People in dose escalation had one of these cancers: hepatocellular carcinoma, melanoma, renal cell or head and neck cancer. General observations from the study: Mean expanded clone counts were higher in CD8+ than CD4+ T cells.

Here immunoSEQ multiplex PCR was the method, and the copy in TCRdb shows in-frame clones only, minus some. The profile shows about 20,000 clones, around 82% of them singletons. Turning to this clone: The antigen remains unidentified.

This CDR3 is built from 14 residues. Germline CDR1 and CDR2: SGHTA and FQGNSA. The J segment lost 5 bases and the V segment lost 3 bases, leaving 4 bases of the junction unmatched. The clonotype comes from an adult with an advanced solid tumor such as melanoma, head and neck, liver or kidney cancer. The chain recombines TRBV7-2 with TRBJ2-1, with 7 nucleotides matching TRBD2. Material: CD4+ or CD8+ T cells sorted from blood, obtained in a trial of the OX40 agonist ivuxolimab. CDR3 sequence reads: CASSFASGNNEQFF. CDR3 DNA sequence: TGTGCCAGCAGCTTCGCTAGCGGAAACAATGAGCAGTTCTTC.